This T cell receptor (beta chain) was identified during a study of identical twins' blood T cells. Broader study findings: Top TCRbeta clonotypes were shared more with twin than unrelated donors.

MiXCR was run by TCRdb on the 5' RACE reads, yielding one entry per CDR3 protein. The sample consists of 350,000 to 450,000 distinct CDR3 sequences, around 30% of them appearing once. From germline, CDR1 is ENHRY and CDR2 SYGVKD. The CDR3 contains 12 residues. Concerning this clonotype: What it binds is unknown. The junction departs from the called germline gene at one end, perhaps through a read error.

Sequences were obtained from PBMCs. The chain carries TRBV10-3 and TRBJ2-2, with 7 nucleotides matching TRBD2. The source is a woman aged 18 to 55 in good health. CDR3 sequence reads: CAIRLSPGGLFF. CDR3 bases: TGTGCCATCAGGCTTTCACCGGGGGGGCTGTTTTTT.